The 20 T cell receptor beta chains presented below share a single source sample, sequenced in a study of blood T cell repertoires in COVID-19. This table comes from immunoSEQ multiplex PCR, and its TCRdb copy is limited to in-frame clones, with some not included. Altogether about 97,000 clones are present, 70% to 85% being singletons, with the ten largest covering 9.8%. The sequenced sample was peripheral blood. The receptors come from a man aged 60-69 years with active or convalescent COVID-19.

The chain carries TRBV5-5 and TRBJ2-1, with 7 nucleotides matching TRBD2. The V and J ends lost 2 bases and 2 bases, in that order; junction bases with no gene match: 4. Germline CDR1 and CDR2: SGHKS and YYEKEE (reference sequence). This CDR3 comprises 15 residues. DNA of the CDR3: TGTGCCAGCAGCTTCCAGCGGGACCCCTACAATGAGCAGTTCTTC. Amino acid sequence: CASSFQRDPYNEQFF.

The J gene is TRBJ1-5, the V gene TRBV7-8; D perhaps matches TRBD1 (5 bases). With 5 bases removed from V and 5 bases from J, the gap between germline ends came to 13 bases. This CDR3 has 14 amino acids. Germline-derived CDR1 and CDR2 are SGHVS and FQNEAQ. In DNA form, the CDR3 reads TGTGCCAGCAGCCTTCTTCCCAGGGATCAGCCCCAGCATTTT. This translates into CASSLLPRDQPQHF. Variable domain in full (rest from reference TRBV7-8 and TRBJ1-5): GAGVSQSPRYKVAKRGQDVALRCDPISGHVSLFWYQQALGQGPEFLTYFQNEAQLDKSGLPSDRFFAERPEGSVSTLKIQRTQQEDSAVYLCASSLLPRDQPQHFGDGTRLSIL.

This clone has only one observation. The V gene is TRBV7-9, the J gene TRBJ2-7; 8 bases line up with TRBD1. This CDR3 has 15 amino acids. Germline V gene data show CDR1 as SEHNR and CDR2 as FQNEAQ (reference sequence). The trim removed 5 bases at V and 6 bases at J, leaving 12 bases unmatched. The CDR3 DNA follows: TGTGCCAGCAGCGCTACCGGGACAGGTAGGAGCGAGCAGTACTTC. Translating it yields CASSATGTGRSEQYF.

The V call is TRBV7-2, the J call TRBJ2-5, with 7 bases fitting TRBD2. Germline CDR1 is SGHTA and CDR2 is FQGNSA. Trimming took 5 bases from V and 2 from J; bases not matched to a gene: 14. This CDR3 has 17 amino acids. CDR3 loop: CASSLRRGGSRQETQYF. CDR3 DNA sequence: TGTGCCAGCAGCCTAAGAAGGGGCGGGAGCCGTCAAGAGACCCAGTACTTC.

The rearrangement links TRBV4-2 to TRBJ1-5; 7 nucleotides match TRBD1. The CDR3 totals 16 residues. The trim removed 2 bases at V and 3 bases at J, leaving 7 bases unmatched. CDR1 and CDR2 (germline): LGHNA, YNFKEQ. CDR3 amino acids: CASSQTAGTANQPQHF. DNA for the CDR3: TGTGCCAGCAGCCAAACAGCCGGGACAGCCAATCAGCCCCAGCATTTT.

The gene calls are TRBV6-5 and TRBJ1-3; D is uncertain. This CDR3 region has 14 residues. Trimming pared 6 bases from V and 0 bases from J, leaving 9 bases between. CDR1 and CDR2 (germline): MNHEY, SVGAGI. The CDR3 DNA sequence: TGTGCCAGCAGAACCCAGTTCTCTGGAAACACCATATATTTT. Its protein is CASRTQFSGNTIYF.

V is TRBV28 and J is TRBJ2-5, with TRBD2 as a possible D gene (6 bases). This CDR3 spans 14 amino acids. Trimming cost V 3 bases and J 1 base, with 9 bases left between them. Per the germline V gene, CDR1 is MDHEN and CDR2 is SYDVKM. Here the CDR3 DNA reads TGTGCCAGCAGTTTGGGGGGACCCCAAGAGACCCAGTACTTC. This translates into CASSLGGPQETQYF.

The J gene is TRBJ2-3, the V gene TRBV20-1, with D possibly being TRBD2 (6 bases). CDR1 is DFQATT, CDR2 SNEGSKA, per germline (reference sequence). This CDR3 has 11 amino acids. The CDR3 spells CKTEGHDTQYF. The CDR3 region has the DNA TGCAAAACGGAGGGCCATGATACGCAGTATTTT.

The genes are TRBV2 and TRBJ2-3; tentatively, D is TRBD2 (6 bases). CDR3 size: 14 residues. Germline lookup yields CDR1 SNHLY and CDR2 FYNNEI. V gave up 7 bases and J gave up 6 bases, with 17 bases separating them. CDR3 residues: CASKEGRPRDTQYF. CDR3 nucleotides: TGTGCCAGCAAGGAGGGCAGGCCGAGGGATACGCAGTATTTT.

The V gene is TRBV6-5, the J gene TRBJ2-2, with 11 positions matching TRBD2. CDR1 is MNHEY, CDR2 SVGAGI, per germline. CDR3 length equals 16 residues. V lost 4 bases and J lost 7; bases outside the gene matches: 8. The CDR3 DNA reads as TGTGCCAGCAGTTTGAACCTAGCGGGAGGTGTCGGGGAGCTGTTTTTT. It yields the protein CASSLNLAGGVGELFF.

The V and J genes are TRBV28 and TRBJ2-3, with TRBD2 matching 9 bases. This CDR3 has 17 amino acids. The germline V gene encodes CDR1 MDHEN and CDR2 SYDVKM. J gave up 5 bases and V 6 bases, and 15 bases lay outside the gene matches. CDR3 in amino acids: CASSMGFSGSFRDTQYF. CDR3 sequence (DNA): TGTGCCAGCAGCATGGGCTTTAGCGGGAGTTTTCGAGATACGCAGTATTTT.

The chain uses TRBV11-2 and TRBJ2-7; D may be TRBD1 (6 bases). Germline V gene lookup returns CDR1 SGHAT and CDR2 FQNNGV. V was clipped by 1 base and J by 3 bases, with 13 bases between them. The CDR3 sequence is 15 residues long. This chain's CDR3 is CASSLGPGASYEQYV. The CDR3 coding sequence is TGTGCCAGCAGCTTAGGTCCAGGGGCGAGCTACGAGCAGTACGTC.

The chain is built from TRBV6-6 and TRBJ1-5; 7 bases are a match to TRBD1. The CDR3 has 12 residues. V trimming: 2 bases; J trimming: 12 bases; junction bases outside the gene matches: 4. CDR1 is MNHNY and CDR2 is SVGAGI in the germline V gene (reference sequence). CDR3 protein: CASSYQTGNQHF. In nucleotides, the CDR3 is TGTGCCAGCAGTTACCAGACAGGGAACCAGCATTTT.

This chain connects TRBV5-6 to TRBJ2-7; D is unresolved. Trimming took 4 bases from V and 3 from J, leaving 11 bases between them. The CDR3 is made up of 13 amino acids. Germline V gene lookup returns CDR1 SGHDT and CDR2 YYEEEE. CDR3 in DNA: TGTGCCAGCAGCCCTTTGAGTGGCTACGAGCAGTACGTC. It encodes CASSPLSGYEQYV.

V usage is TRBV7-2 and J usage is TRBJ2-3; 8 nucleotides agree with TRBD1. This CDR3 contains 16 residues. V shed 1 base, J shed 1 base, and the junction held 4 bases outside the gene matches. In germline, CDR1 is SGHTA, CDR2 FQGNSA. For the CDR3, the DNA is TGTGCCAGCAGCTTAGGCGGCAGGGGGCGCACAGATACGCAGTATTTT. It specifies CASSLGGRGRTDTQYF.

CDR3 region: CAWSTGPSYGYTF. The CDR3 region has the DNA TGTGCCTGGAGTACAGGACCCTCCTATGGCTACACCTTC. The chain has TRBV30 and TRBJ1-2; TRBD1 is a possible D gene (5 bases). Germline assignment: CDR1 GTSNPN and CDR2 SVGIG (reference sequence). V was trimmed by 2 bases and J by 4 bases, leaving 11 bases between them. This CDR3 contains 13 residues.

The genes are TRBV29-1 and TRBJ2-1; no definite D call. Germline V lookup: CDR1 SQVTM, CDR2 ANQGSEA. Trimming left V 7 bases short and J 2 bases short, with 12 bases between. CDR3 length equals 13 residues. The DNA for the CDR3 is TGCAGCGCCAACAGTTCCCCCTACAATGAGCAGTTCTTC. Its translation: CSANSSPYNEQFF.

The rearrangement joins TRBV10-3 to TRBJ1-6; TRBD1 agrees at 8 bases. V shed 6 bases, J shed 7 bases, and the junction held 8 bases outside the gene matches. The CDR3 spans 15 residues. Germline V gene lookup returns CDR1 ENHRY and CDR2 SYGVKD. The CDR3 here is CAIRGTGGTNSPLHF. In DNA, the CDR3 is TGTGCCATCAGGGGAACAGGGGGTACGAATTCACCCCTCCACTTT.

Only one count was recorded for this clone. This rearrangement joins TRBV21-1 to TRBJ1-3. TRBV21-1 is designated a pseudogene. This CDR3 is built from 13 residues. Written as DNA, the CDR3 is TGTGCCAGCACAGACTCACTTCATGGCACCATATATTTT. It is translated as CASTDSLHGTIYF.

This clone showed up just a few times. The chain joins TRBV10-3 to TRBJ2-2; TRBD2 is a possible D gene (5 bases). CDR1 and CDR2 (germline): ENHRY, SYGVKD. Trimming took off 8 bases at V and 1 base at J, with 14 bases between the two ends. This CDR3 is 15 amino acids long. CDR3 loop: CAIQAAAQNTGELFF. DNA of the CDR3: TGTGCCATCCAGGCAGCGGCTCAGAACACCGGGGAGCTGTTTTTT.